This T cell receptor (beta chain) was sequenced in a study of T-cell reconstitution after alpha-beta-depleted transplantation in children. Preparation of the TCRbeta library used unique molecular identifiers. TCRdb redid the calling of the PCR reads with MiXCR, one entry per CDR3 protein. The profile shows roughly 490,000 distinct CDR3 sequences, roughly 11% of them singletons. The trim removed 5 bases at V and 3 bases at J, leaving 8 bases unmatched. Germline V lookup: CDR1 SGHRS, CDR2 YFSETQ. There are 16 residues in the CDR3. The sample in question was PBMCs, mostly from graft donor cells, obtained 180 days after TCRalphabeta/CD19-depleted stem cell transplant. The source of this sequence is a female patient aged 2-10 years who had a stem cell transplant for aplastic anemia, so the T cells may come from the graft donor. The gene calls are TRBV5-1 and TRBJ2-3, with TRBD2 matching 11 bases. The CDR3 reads CASSPPTSGSTDTQYF. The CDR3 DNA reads TGCGCCAGCAGTCCGCCTACTAGCGGGAGTACAGATACGCAGTATTTT.